These T cell receptor beta chains were read from a single sample in a study of OX40 agonist ivuxolimab in advanced cancers. The protocol was immunoSEQ multiplex PCR, while the TCRdb copy is restricted to in-frame clones and leaves out a portion. The sample lists 85,000 to 100,000 clones; approximately 94% were seen once. Sample: CD4+ or CD8+ T cells sorted from blood, taken in a trial of the OX40 agonist ivuxolimab. All receptors derive from an adult with an advanced solid tumor such as melanoma, head and neck, liver or kidney cancer. CDR3s include the opening cysteine and the closing phenylalanine or tryptophan. D genes are given only for firm matches. Expanded clones are given a class, and other clones once, few, many or no size at all.

size,V,D,J,DNA,CDR3
-,TRBV28,-,TRBJ1-1,TGTGCCAGCAGTTGGGGATGGGCTGAAGCTTTCTTT,CASSWGWAEAFF
-,TRBV30,-,TRBJ2-2,TGTGCCTGGACGGTGAACACCGGGGAGCTGTTTTTT,CAWTVNTGELFF
-,TRBV10-3,-,TRBJ1-1,TGTGCCATCAGGTCCCGGGTCCTGAACACTGAAGCTTTCTTT,CAIRSRVLNTEAFF
-,TRBV6-6,-,TRBJ1-2,TGTGCCAGCAGTCACCCCAGGACCGCCGACTATGGCTACACCTTC,CASSHPRTADYGYTF
-,TRBV29-1,-,TRBJ1-2,TGCAGCGTTGCCCGGGACGTAAACTATGGCTACACCTTC,CSVARDVNYGYTF
-,TRBV27,TRBD2,TRBJ2-1,TGTGCCAGCAGTTACGAGGGACTAGCCCCATACAATGAGCAGTTCTTC,CASSYEGLAPYNEQFF
once,TRBV11-3,-,TRBJ1-2,TGTGCCAGCAGCCGGCCCGGGGACTATGGCTACACCTTC,CASSRPGDYGYTF
-,TRBV7-9,-,TRBJ2-5,TGTGCCAGCAGCATCAACCAAGAGACCCAGTACTTC,CASSINQETQYF
-,TRBV6-6,-,TRBJ1-4,TGTGCCAGCTCCGGGCGCATGTATGAAAAACTGTTTTTT,CASSGRMYEKLFF
-,TRBV4-1,-,TRBJ2-2,TGCGCCAGCAGCCAGCCCGGGGGGCCGAACACCGGGGAGCTGTTTTTT,CASSQPGGPNTGELFF
-,TRBV9,TRBD2,TRBJ2-1,TGTGCCAGCAGCAAGAGACTAGCGGGAGAACAGTTCTTC,CASSKRLAGEQFF
-,TRBV15,TRBD1,TRBJ1-5,TGTGCCACCAGCCTCACAGGGGGTGGTCAGCCCCAGCATTTT,CATSLTGGGQPQHF
-,TRBV13,-,TRBJ1-2,TGTGCCAGCAGCTTCGTCCGGCCGGGGGGCTACACCTTC,CASSFVRPGGYTF
-,TRBV15,TRBD1,TRBJ1-3,TGTGCCACCAGCAGAGGACAGGGCACTGGAAACACCATATATTTT,CATSRGQGTGNTIYF
-,TRBV28,-,TRBJ1-2,TGTGCCAGCAGTCCGATTTCCGGGACCGAAGTTTACTTTAACTATGGCTACACCTTC,CASSPISGTEVYFNYGYTF
-,TRBV5-4,-,TRBJ2-5,TGTGCCAGCAGCTTGAGTAGCAAGCAAGAGACCCAGTACTTC,CASSLSSKQETQYF
-,TRBV4-3,-,TRBJ2-3,TGCGCCAGCAGCCAAGCGGCAGGGGTCACAGATACGCAGTATTTT,CASSQAAGVTDTQYF
-,TRBV28,-,TRBJ1-2,TGTGCCAGCAGCTCCGGACAGAAGTATGGCTACACCTTC,CASSSGQKYGYTF
-,TRBV30,TRBD2,TRBJ2-7,TGTGCCTGGAGCCGACGTACGTGGGAGGGCTCCCCCGAGCAGTACTTC,CAWSRRTWEGSPEQYF
-,TRBV5-1,-,TRBJ1-3,TGCGCCAGCAGCTTGGATGGGGGGGCGATCGGAAACACCATATATTTT,CASSLDGGAIGNTIYF
-,TRBV7-2,TRBD1,TRBJ2-6,TGTGCCAGCAGCCCGACAGGGGCCCTGGGGGCCAACGTCCTGACTTTC,CASSPTGALGANVLTF
-,TRBV5-4,-,TRBJ1-1,TGTGCCAGCAGCCGGACGGTGAACACTGAAGCTTTCTTT,CASSRTVNTEAFF
-,TRBV9,TRBD2,TRBJ2-1,TGTGCCAGCAGCGTAGGGCTAGCGGGAGCCAATGAGCAGTTCTTC,CASSVGLAGANEQFF
-,TRBV6-1,-,TRBJ1-6,TGTGCCAGCAGTGGGACGAGGAATTCACCCCTCCACTTT,CASSGTRNSPLHF
few,TRBV2,-,TRBJ1-5,TGTGCCAGTAGACGGAACACAGGACCCGTGGATTTT,CASRRNTGPVDF
-,TRBV5-1,-,TRBJ1-1,TGCGCCAGCAGCTTGGCCGCACAGAACACTGAAGCTTTCTTT,CASSLAAQNTEAFF
-,TRBV5-6,-,TRBJ2-3,TGTGCCAGCAGATATGCTCGGAGGGCGACAGATACGCAGTATTTT,CASRYARRATDTQYF
-,TRBV2,TRBD1,TRBJ1-2,TGTGCCAGCAGTGAGGGCCAGGGGGCTAGCTATGGCTACACCTTC,CASSEGQGASYGYTF
-,TRBV6-6,-,TRBJ1-1,TGTGCCAGCAGTGTTACCGCCTGGGGCACTGAAGCTTTCTTT,CASSVTAWGTEAFF
-,TRBV28,-,TRBJ1-5,TGTGCCAGCAGGAACCCTCAGTGGGATACCCCTAATCAGCCCCAGCATTTT,CASRNPQWDTPNQPQHF
-,TRBV5-1,TRBD1,TRBJ1-2,TGCGCCAGCAGCCGGGGACAGGAAAACTATGGCTACACCTTC,CASSRGQENYGYTF
-,TRBV27,TRBD2,TRBJ2-3,TGTGCCAGCAGTCCAGCTAGCGGGGGGGCATCAGATACGCAGTATTTT,CASSPASGGASDTQYF
-,TRBV6-6,-,TRBJ2-5,TGTGCCAGCAGTTACTCAAGGCGGAACCAAGAGACCCAGTACTTC,CASSYSRRNQETQYF
once,TRBV12-5,TRBD2,TRBJ2-1,TGTGCTAGTGGTTTGGCAGGGACTAGCGGGGGCTACAATGAGCAGTTCTTC,CASGLAGTSGGYNEQFF
once,TRBV11-2,-,TRBJ1-5,TGTGCCAGCAGCTTAGGAACAGGGTTACGGGGTTATCAGCCCCAGCATTTT,CASSLGTGLRGYQPQHF
-,TRBV7-6,-,TRBJ1-1,TGTGCCAGCAGCTTACTGACCATATTAGAAGCTTTCTTT,CASSLLTILEAFF
-,TRBV29-1,-,TRBJ2-7,TGCAGCGCAAACAGGGACTACGAGCAGTACTTC,CSANRDYEQYF
-,TRBV19,-,TRBJ2-1,TGTGCCAGTAGTACCAGAAATGAGCAGTTCTTC,CASSTRNEQFF
-,TRBV6-5,TRBD1,TRBJ1-5,TGTGCCAGCAGTTACCCAGGGGGCAAGCAGCCCCAGCATTTT,CASSYPGGKQPQHF
-,TRBV2,TRBD1,TRBJ1-1,TGTGCCAGCAGTTGGGACAGTTACATGAACACTGAAGCTTTCTTT,CASSWDSYMNTEAFF
-,TRBV19,TRBD1,TRBJ1-4,TGTGCCAGTAGTGGACAGGGGACTAATGAAAAACTGTTTTTT,CASSGQGTNEKLFF
-,TRBV6-1,-,TRBJ1-5,TGTGCCAGCAACGGACTGATCAATCAGCCCCAGCATTTT,CASNGLINQPQHF
-,TRBV5-1,-,TRBJ1-2,TGCGCCAGCAGCCCCCGGGGGAGCAATACCGACTACACCTTC,CASSPRGSNTDYTF
-,TRBV19,TRBD1,TRBJ2-3,TGTGCCAGTAGACAGGGGCCCGTCCTGGGGCCCACAGATACGCAGTATTTT,CASRQGPVLGPTDTQYF
-,TRBV15,TRBD2,TRBJ2-7,TGTGCCACCAGCAGAGATCACTGGGGAAGGCTAGCGGATTTCTACGAGCAGTACTTC,CATSRDHWGRLADFYEQYF